The T cell receptor beta chain under discussion was sequenced for a study of blood T cell repertoires in COVID-19. Background on the study: Material from acute and convalescent COVID-19 was sourced from the United States, Italy and Spain. The cDNA or gDNA used as material had been derived from T cells, B-cell-depleted T cells, or PBMCs.

Original processing notes: How many nucleated cells were present was estimated from reference gene primer amplification. The assay was immunoSEQ multiplex PCR, and TCRdb's table has in-frame clones only and misses some. V and J calls and clone size are given by that table; D and trimming were obtained from the DNA. The table includes 250,000 to 300,000 clones, roughly 90% detected once. Patients in Seattle were enrolled during active infection, then followed longitudinally. The CDR3 sequence is 16 residues long. V was pared by 3 bases and J by 5 bases, with 10 bases of the junction left unmatched. In germline, CDR1 is MNHNS, CDR2 SASEGT.

Specimen: peripheral blood. The receptor's source is a woman in her thirties with COVID-19, enrolled during active disease. This chain connects TRBV6-1 to TRBJ1-5; TRBD1 agrees at 7 bases. CDR3 residues: CASSDGGQLVHQPQHF. The CDR3 nucleotides are TGTGCCAGCAGTGACGGGGGACAGTTAGTGCATCAGCCCCAGCATTTT.